Included here is one T cell receptor (beta chain) sequence, with context. The sample originates from a study of blood T cell repertoires in COVID-19. About the study: The samples span acute and convalescent COVID-19 from the United States, Italy and Spain. The cDNA or gDNA used as material had been derived from T cells, B-cell-depleted T cells, or PBMCs.

In the original workflow: The authors estimated nucleated cell counts from reference gene primer amplification. The data were produced by immunoSEQ multiplex PCR, yet TCRdb's version contains in-frame clones alone and is incomplete. The V and J calls and clone size are taken from that table; D and trimming were inferred from the DNA. The sample holds roughly 140,000 clones, roughly three quarters seen once. The receptor comes from a woman aged 55-69 years with acute or convalescent COVID-19. The specimen was peripheral blood.

This chain's CDR3 is CASSLGTGNTIYF. The CDR3 region has the DNA TGTGCCAGCAGTCTCGGGACTGGAAACACCATATATTTT. The rearrangement links TRBV12-3 or TRBV12-4 to TRBJ1-3; no definite D call. The CDR3 has 13 amino acids. Trimming pared 5 bases from V and 2 bases from J, leaving 7 bases between.